The rows below give T cell receptor beta chains drawn from one sample of a study of shared T cell receptors in the human thymus. The repertoire was sequenced with immunoSEQ multiplex PCR; TCRdb's copy has only in-frame clones and lacks some. Found here are roughly 68,000 clones, 90% to 95% of them singletons; the top ten hold about 0.033%. The sample was thymocytes. Every receptor here comes from a human donor. CDR3s include the opening cysteine and the closing phenylalanine or tryptophan. Each record gives: V gene, CDR3 length, clone size, J gene, D gene, CDR3 DNA, CDR3 protein. D genes are given only for firm matches. A clone size is listed for some rows: how often the clone was seen (once, few, many), or a class if it is expanded.

>TRBV19|14|-|TRBJ1-1|-
TGTGCCAGTAGTATAGATTTAAGTGGGACTGAAGCTTTCTTT
CASSIDLSGTEAFF
>TRBV5-6|12|few|TRBJ2-7|-
TGTGCCAGCAGCCCGGAACTGGGCGAGCAGTACTTC
CASSPELGEQYF
>TRBV7-2|19|-|TRBJ1-2|TRBD1
TGTGCCAGCAGTTCAAGCGTGCCGGGACAGGGGGCGAATTTTTATGGCTACACCTTC
CASSSSVPGQGANFYGYTF
>TRBV18|15|-|TRBJ1-5|-
TGTGCCAGCTCACACGAGACTTGCGGGGATCAGCCCCAGCATTTT
CASSHETCGDQPQHF
>TRBV11-2|17|-|TRBJ2-1|-
TGTGCCAGCAGCCCATTCAGGGTCCCCCCATCCTACAATGAGCAGTTCTTC
CASSPFRVPPSYNEQFF
>TRBV9|17|few|TRBJ2-2|-
TGTGCCAGCAGCGGAGGGGACACCATAACGAACACCGGGGAGCTGTTTTTT
CASSGGDTITNTGELFF
>TRBV30|19|-|TRBJ1-5|TRBD1
TGTGCCTGGAGTGTAGGGCCGGGACAGGGTCTCCGGGGGAATCAGCCCCAGCATTTT
CAWSVGPGQGLRGNQPQHF
>TRBV15|16|-|TRBJ2-3|TRBD2
TGTGCCACCAGCAGAGGGACTAGCGGGGCCACAGATACGCAGTATTTT
CATSRGTSGATDTQYF
>TRBV28|15|-|TRBJ1-5|TRBD1
TGTGCCAGCAGTCACCCGGACAGGCGCAATCAGCCCCAGCATTTT
CASSHPDRRNQPQHF
>TRBV7-2|15|-|TRBJ2-5|TRBD1
TGTGCCAGCAGCAGGACAGGGGATTGGGGAGAGACCCAGTACTTC
CASSRTGDWGETQYF
>TRBV11-2|15|-|TRBJ2-2|-
TGTGCCAGCAGCCACACGGACCGTAGCACCGGGGAGCTGTTTTTT
CASSHTDRSTGELFF
>TRBV4-1|12|-|TRBJ2-5|-
TGCGCCAGCAGCCCTGGAGGAGAGACCCAGTACTTC
CASSPGGETQYF
>TRBV4-1|16|-|TRBJ2-7|-
TGCGCCAGCAGCCAAGTTTGGGGAGGTTACTCCTACGAGCAGTACTTC
CASSQVWGGYSYEQYF
>TRBV4-1|15|-|TRBJ1-4|-
TGCGCCAGCAGCCGCCGACGGTACTTTAATGAAAAACTGTTTTTT
CASSRRRYFNEKLFF
>TRBV4-2|14|-|TRBJ2-2|-
TGTGCCAGCAGCCAAGAAACGCACACCGGGGAGCTGTTTTTT
CASSQETHTGELFF
>TRBV19|16|-|TRBJ1-2|-
TGTGCCACTACCGGGGGGCCCCCGGCTCGAGCCTATGGCTACACCTTC
CATTGGPPARAYGYTF
>TRBV5-1|12|-|TRBJ1-3|-
TGCGCCAGCACTGGGAGTGGAAACACCATATATTTT
CASTGSGNTIYF
>TRBV6-1|16|-|TRBJ2-2|TRBD1
TGTGCCAGCAGTGAAATCGTACAGGGGTTCACCGGGGAGCTGTTTTTT
CASSEIVQGFTGELFF
>TRBV7-3|14|-|TRBJ2-2|-
TGTGCCAGCAGCTACAGGGTGCACACCGGGGAGCTGTTTTTT
CASSYRVHTGELFF
>TRBV7-7|13|-|TRBJ1-1|-
TGTGCCAGCAGCTCAACACTGAACACTGAAGCTTTCTTT
CASSSTLNTEAFF
>TRBV5-1|15|once|TRBJ2-1|TRBD1
TGCGCCAGCAGCCCGAACTGGGACAGCTACAATGAGCAGTTCTTC
CASSPNWDSYNEQFF
>TRBV18|15|-|TRBJ2-6|-
TGTGCCAGCTCACCAACTGGGGTCGGGGCCAACGTCCTGACTTTC
CASSPTGVGANVLTF
>TRBV9|16|-|TRBJ1-3|-
TGTGCCAGCAGCGTAGGGGGTTCCAGCTCTGGAAACACCATATATTTT
CASSVGGSSSGNTIYF
>TRBV6-1|13|-|TRBJ1-1|-
TGTGCCAGCAGTGGGTACAGAAACACTGAAGCTTTCTTT
CASSGYRNTEAFF
>TRBV4-3|17|-|TRBJ2-5|TRBD1
TGCGCCAGCAGCCAAAATGATCCCCGGGACAGCCAAGAGACCCAGTACTTC
CASSQNDPRDSQETQYF
>TRBV11-2|16|once|TRBJ2-7|TRBD2
TGTGCCAGCAGCTTAGATCCGGGAGGGTTTCCGAACGAGCAGTACTTC
CASSLDPGGFPNEQYF
>TRBV4-3|22|-|TRBJ1-1|-
TGCGCCAGCAGCCAAGACCACCCGGTAGGCAGCGGTTTGGGGACCTTAAGAGGGGAAGCTTTCTTT
CASSQDHPVGSGLGTLRGEAFF
>TRBV15|16|-|TRBJ1-2|-
TGTGCCACCAGCAGAGATCCGGGGGGTCCCAACTATGGCTACACCTTC
CATSRDPGGPNYGYTF
>TRBV6-6|13|-|TRBJ2-1|TRBD2
TGTGCCAGTGGGACTAGCTCCTACAATGAGCAGTTCTTC
CASGTSSYNEQFF
>TRBV4-1|17|few|TRBJ2-3|-
TGCGCCAGCAGCCAAGTCCCGGACCTCTACCACACAGATACGCAGTATTTT
CASSQVPDLYHTDTQYF
>TRBV7-2|11|once|TRBJ1-6|-
TGTGCCAGCAGATCCAATTCACCCCTCCACTTT
CASRSNSPLHF
>TRBV30|15|-|TRBJ2-5|TRBD2
TGTGCCTGGAGTCGGGGGGTGGTTGGGAAAGAGACCCAGTACTTC
CAWSRGVVGKETQYF
>TRBV5-6|13|-|TRBJ2-3|-
TGTGCCAGCAGCCAATCTACCACGGATACGCAGTATTTT
CASSQSTTDTQYF
>TRBV9|18|-|TRBJ2-1|TRBD2
TGTGCCAGCAGCGTAGCACCTAGCGGGGGGGATTCCTACAATGAGCAGTTCTTC
CASSVAPSGGDSYNEQFF
>TRBV28|17|-|TRBJ1-2|-
TGTGCCAGCAGTTTTAACCGATTACAGGATATCTACTATGGCTACACCTTC
CASSFNRLQDIYYGYTF
>TRBV7-8|17|-|TRBJ2-5|TRBD2
TGTGCCAGCAGCTTATCAGCGGGGGGCCCCGTCGATGAGACCCAGTACTTC
CASSLSAGGPVDETQYF
>TRBV4-1|20|-|TRBJ2-3|TRBD2
TGCGCCAGCAGCCCCCAGTTGGAGCTAGCGGGGGTTACAAAAGGTGTTACGCAGTATTTT
CASSPQLELAGVTKGVTQYF
>TRBV27|16|once|TRBJ2-5|-
TGTGCCAGCAGTTTAAGGACGGAACTGTACCAAGAGACCCAGTACTTC
CASSLRTELYQETQYF
>TRBV28|12|-|TRBJ2-3|-
TGTGCCAGCAGTGTTGGCCCAGATACGCAGTATTTT
CASSVGPDTQYF
>TRBV11-2|16|-|TRBJ2-1|TRBD2
TGTGCCAGCAGCACCGAAGGAGGAGCGGGGAGGAATGAGCAGTTCTTC
CASSTEGGAGRNEQFF
>TRBV5-1|12|-|TRBJ2-5|-
TGCGCCAGCAGCTTGGCACAAGAGACCCAGTACTTC
CASSLAQETQYF
>TRBV6-4|18|-|TRBJ2-1|-
TGTGCCAGCAGTGACTCTTTCGCGATGTCAGGGAGTAACAATGAGCAGTTCTTC
CASSDSFAMSGSNNEQFF
>TRBV9|14|-|TRBJ1-1|-
TGTGCCAGCAGCGTCGGCGACACTTACACTGAAGCTTTCTTT
CASSVGDTYTEAFF
>TRBV7-8|17|-|TRBJ2-4|-
TGTGCCAGCAGCCCGAAGTCCGGGACATGGGCCAAAAACATTCAGTACTTC
CASSPKSGTWAKNIQYF
>TRBV15|20|-|TRBJ1-2|TRBD1
TGTGCCACCAGCAGAGATCTTTCTAATAGGGAGGCAGGGGGCAACTATGGCTACACCTTC
CATSRDLSNREAGGNYGYTF
>TRBV4-3|16|-|TRBJ1-3|-
TGCGCCAGCAGCCAAGGCCCTGGGGGGACAGGAAACACCATATATTTT
CASSQGPGGTGNTIYF
>TRBV27|14|once|TRBJ1-1|-
TGTGCCAGCAGTTTCAAGGACGGGAACACTGAAGCTTTCTTT
CASSFKDGNTEAFF
>TRBV21-1|16|-|TRBJ2-3|-
TGTGCCAGCAGCCTAGTTAGGGAGTTCCCTCCCGATACGCAGTATTTT
CASSLVREFPPDTQYF
>TRBV6-6|15|-|TRBJ2-5|TRBD2
TGTGCCAGCCTGGCGGGGGGGATGACACAAGAGACCCAGTACTTC
CASLAGGMTQETQYF
>TRBV7-2|15|-|TRBJ1-2|TRBD1
TGTGCCAGCAGCTTAGACAGGGGCGAGTCCTATGGCTACACCTTC
CASSLDRGESYGYTF
>TRBV10-1|19|-|TRBJ1-2|-
TGCGCCAGCAGTCTTCTCATCGGAGACGGGAATCTAGCTAACTATGGCTACACCTTC
CASSLLIGDGNLANYGYTF
>TRBV11-1|13|-|TRBJ2-7|-
TGTGCCAGCAGCCCTAGAGGAAGATACGAGCAGTACTTC
CASSPRGRYEQYF
>TRBV11-2|13|-|TRBJ1-2|-
TGTGCCAGCAGGAAAACAGGATACTATGGCTACACCTTC
CASRKTGYYGYTF
>TRBV4-2|17|-|TRBJ2-7|-
TGTGCCAGCAGCCAAGTCCCGAAGGCCGGGGGCTCCTACGAGCAGTACTTC
CASSQVPKAGGSYEQYF
>TRBV25-1|14|-|TRBJ1-2|TRBD1
TGTGCCAGCAGTGCTACAGGGGGCGCTAGTGGCTACACCTTC
CASSATGGASGYTF
>TRBV7-2|14|-|TRBJ2-5|TRBD1
TGTGCCAGCAGCCCTACAGGGGGCTTCGAGTGCCAGTACTTC
CASSPTGGFECQYF
>TRBV5-4|17|-|TRBJ2-5|TRBD2
TGTGCCAGCAGCGCAAATAGCGGGGAGAGGCCCCAAGAGACCCAGTACTTC
CASSANSGERPQETQYF
>TRBV14|23|-|TRBJ2-1|TRBD1
TGTGCCAGCAGCCAAGATAGGGACGGGAGAGGACAGGGGGCTATAGGTTCCTACAATGAGCAGTTCTTC
CASSQDRDGRGQGAIGSYNEQFF